The clone carrying this TCR beta chain appeared many times. Its specificity is not known. The authors prepared the TCRbeta library with unique molecular identifiers. Each CDR3 protein is one row after TCRdb ran MiXCR on the PCR reads. The sample lists nearly 200,000 distinct CDR3 sequences; roughly 6.5% were seen once. The record originates from a study of T-cell reconstitution after alpha-beta-depleted transplantation in children. Study findings and constraints: T-cell numbers and diversity, one year after transplant, stemmed largely from T cells that were newly produced.

The CDR3 runs to 13 residues. Germline V gene lookup returns CDR1 SQVTM and CDR2 ANQGSEA. With 5 bases clipped from V and 5 bases from J, the junction kept 4 bases outside the gene matches. This clonotype was obtained from a girl younger than two with combined immunodeficiency, due to receive a stem cell transplant. V usage is TRBV29-1 and J usage is TRBJ1-2; TRBD1 agrees at 11 bases. The sample was PBMCs, taken before TCRalphabeta/CD19-depleted stem cell transplant. The CDR3 nucleotides are TGCAGCGTTTTGGACAGGGGGCATTATGGCTACACCTTC. Its protein product is CSVLDRGHYGYTF.